Presented here are 15 T cell receptor beta chains from one specimen sequenced in a study of T cells in Graves' hyperthyroidism and ophthalmopathy. Amplification of TCR beta CDR3 regions was performed using RNA transcripts as template. The TCR CDR3 first-round RT-PCR relied on the HTBI primer set. TCRdb analysed the multiplex PCR reads with MiXCR anew, one entry per CDR3 protein. The sample has almost 600,000 distinct CDR3 sequences; approximately 15% are singletons. The sequencing sample was made of blood. The receptors derive from a woman in her twenties or thirties with Graves' hyperthyroidism that later progressed to Graves' ophthalmopathy.

This clonotype was seen repeatedly, ten times or more. The V and J genes are TRBV27 and TRBJ1-1; D gene ambiguous. Deletions cut 7 bases from V and 5 bases from J, with 11 bases between. Germline V gives CDR1 MNHEY, CDR2 SMNVEV (reference sequence). The CDR3 spans 12 residues. The CDR3: CASTSDWTEAFF. The CDR3 bases are TGTGCCAGCACTTCCGACTGGACTGAAGCTTTCTTT.

There are a few counts of this clonotype. This chain connects TRBV19 to TRBJ1-2; perhaps TRBD1 as D (5 bases). This CDR3 comprises 14 residues. Germline CDR1 reads LNHDA; CDR2 reads SQIVND (reference sequence). Between the trimmed V and J ends, which lost 8 bases and 3 bases, there was a span of 16 bases. CDR3 in DNA: TGTGCCAGTTTAAAGGGGCACAATGACTATGGCTACACCTTC. Translating it yields CASLKGHNDYGYTF.

This clonotype was observed a handful of times. The V and J genes are TRBV9 and TRBJ2-5, with D uncertain. Germline V gives CDR1 SGDLS, CDR2 YYNGEE. Trimming shortened V by 1 base and J by 4 bases, and 8 bases separated the two germline ends. The CDR3 has 13 amino acids. This CDR3 reads CASSVFGPETQYF. The CDR3 bases are TGTGCCAGCAGCGTATTCGGGCCAGAGACCCAGTACTTC.

This clonotype was counted ten times or more. The CDR3 DNA reads TGTGCCAGCAGTTACCCCGGGCCCCGCGCTGAAAAACTGTTTTTT. It yields the protein CASSYPGPRAEKLFF. The chain combines TRBV6-9 with TRBJ1-4; D gene uncertain. The CDR3 consists of 15 residues. Per germline, CDR1 MNHGY and CDR2 SVAAGI. Trimming cost V 3 bases and J 7 bases, with 15 bases left between them.

The chain couples TRBV24-1 to TRBJ2-2; no firm D call. V was trimmed by 12 bases and J by 0 bases, leaving 10 bases between them. The CDR3 is made up of 13 amino acids. The germline gives CDR1 KGHDR, CDR2 SFDVKD. The CDR3 DNA sequence: TGTGCCGCCGGCGAAGCGAACACCGGGGAGCTGTTTTTT. Protein product: CAAGEANTGELFF.

In this sample, this clonotype turned up many times. V usage is TRBV11-2 and J usage is TRBJ2-3; D possibly uses TRBD1 or TRBD2 (5 bases each). The CDR3 is 17 residues long. Germline V gene sequence: CDR1 SGHAT, CDR2 FQNNGV. The V and J ends lost 4 bases and 1 base respectively, with 18 bases between them. CDR3 coding DNA: TGTGCCAGCAGCTCGGGCTACGGGACCAGCCGCACAGATACGCAGTATTTT. Protein sequence: CASSSGYGTSRTDTQYF.

This clonotype has a count of ten or more. The chain links TRBV5-1 to TRBJ1-1; TRBD1 agrees at 8 bases. Germline lookup yields CDR1 SGHRS and CDR2 YFSETQ. The CDR3 loop spans 16 amino acids. Trimming took 0 bases from V and 0 from J; bases not matched to a gene: 4. The chain's CDR3 is CASSLAGGNVNTEAFF. The CDR3 bases are TGCGCCAGCAGCTTGGCAGGGGGCAACGTGAACACTGAAGCTTTCTTT.

The V and J genes are TRBV5-6 and TRBJ2-5; D gene unclear. Germline CDR1 SGHDT, CDR2 YYEEEE. The CDR3 is made up of 16 amino acids. Trimming shortened V by 4 bases and J by 4 bases, and 20 bases separated the two germline ends. In DNA form, the CDR3 reads TGTGCCAGCAGCCACGGGCCAGCAGGAGTGGGAGAGACCCAGTACTTC. Amino acids: CASSHGPAGVGETQYF.

This chain uses TRBV5-1 with TRBJ2-7; maybe TRBD2 (6 bases). The CDR3 contains 17 residues. Trimming cost V 0 bases and J 2 bases, with 18 bases left between them. Germline values: CDR1 SGHRS, CDR2 YFSETQ. The DNA of the CDR3 is TGCGCCAGCAGCTTGGCCGGGGGACGCTGGATACCCTACGAGCAGTACTTC. Its protein is CASSLAGGRWIPYEQYF.

Many counts were recorded for this clonotype. V and J are TRBV9 and TRBJ2-1; D is unclear. This CDR3 contains 13 residues. Germline V gene sequence: CDR1 SGDLS, CDR2 YYNGEE. Between the trimmed V and J ends, which lost 3 bases and 6 bases, there was a span of 10 bases. The CDR3 region has the DNA TGTGCCAGCAGCGCTCGCCCGTTCAATGAGCAGTTCTTC. Its translation is CASSARPFNEQFF. The variable domain in full, completed from reference TRBV9 and TRBJ2-1, reads DSGVTQTPKHLITATGQRVTLRCSPRSGDLSVYWYQQSLDQGLQFLIQYYNGEERAKGNILERFSAQQFPDLHSELNLSSLELGDSALYFCASSARPFNEQFFGPGTRLTVL.

The CDR3 DNA sequence: TGCAGCATCCAGGCGGGGACAGGGCACTACGAGCAGTACTTC. This codes for CSIQAGTGHYEQYF. The rearrangement uses TRBV29-1 and TRBJ2-7; 9 bases fit TRBD1. V shed 8 bases and J 3 bases; nucleotides not matched to a gene: 11. CDR3 length: 14 residues. From germline, CDR1 is SQVTM and CDR2 ANQGSEA.

This clonotype has ten or more counts. The chain has TRBV19 and TRBJ2-7; weak D call: TRBD2 (5 bases). Trimming removed 1 base from V and 5 bases from J, with 18 bases in between. The CDR3 is made up of 16 amino acids. Germline V gene lookup returns CDR1 LNHDA and CDR2 SQIVND (reference sequence). CDR3 region: CASSIASDFPPDEQYF. The CDR3 DNA reads as TGTGCCAGTAGTATAGCCTCGGACTTTCCTCCGGACGAGCAGTACTTC. Complete variable domain (other parts from reference TRBV19 and TRBJ2-7): DGGITQSPKYLFRKEGQNVTLSCEQNLNHDAMYWYRQDPGQGLRLIYYSQIVNDFQKGDIAEGYSVSREKKESFPLTVTSAQKNPTAFYLCASSIASDFPPDEQYFGPGTRLTVT.

In nucleotides, the CDR3 is TGTGCCAGCGGGGGGATGGTGTACACTGAAGCTTTCTTT. This codes for CASGGMVYTEAFF. The chain is built from TRBV12-3 or TRBV12-4 and TRBJ1-1; TRBD1 is a possible D gene (5 bases). The CDR3 covers 13 residues. Trimming cost V 8 bases and J 3 bases, with 13 bases left between them.

This clonotype came up many times. The chain recombines TRBV10-3 with TRBJ2-7, with 8 bases lining up with TRBD1. The trim removed 11 bases at V and 1 base at J, leaving 10 bases unmatched. Looked up from germline, CDR1 is ENHRY and CDR2 is SYGVKD. The length of the CDR3 is 14 residues. CDR3 loop: CAAGLGQGSYEQYF. As DNA, the CDR3 is TGTGCCGCTGGGTTAGGACAGGGATCCTACGAGCAGTACTTC.

Ten or more counts support this clonotype. J is TRBJ1-5 and V is TRBV6-5, with unresolved D. Germline values: CDR1 MNHEY, CDR2 SVGAGI. V was trimmed by 0 bases and J by 0 bases, leaving 3 bases between them. There are 14 residues in the CDR3. The CDR3 loop is CASSYSTSNQPQHF. In DNA, the CDR3 is TGTGCCAGCAGTTACTCGACTAGCAATCAGCCCCAGCATTTT.